The rows below give T cell receptor beta chains drawn from one sample of a study of T-cell memory formation after mild COVID-19. TCRdb independently ran MiXCR on the 5' RACE reads; one entry per CDR3 protein. The sample lists 280,000 or so distinct CDR3 sequences, under 8.5% seen once, with around a fifth in the top ten. Sequencing used PBMCs or a T cell subset sorted from them (not recorded which). Receptors originate from a man aged 18-30 years who had mild COVID-19 (a few samples of this study predate the infection). Cell type and time point are not known. Both conserved end residues are part of each CDR3. Fields, in order: clone size, J gene, D gene, V gene, CDR3 protein, CDR3 DNA. D genes are given only for firm matches. Only part of the rows carry a size: once, few, many, or a class if the clone is expanded.

. | TRBJ2-2 | TRBD2 | TRBV19 | CASSISSGGLNTGELFF | TGTGCCAGTAGTATTTCTAGCGGGGGCCTTAACACCGGGGAGCTGTTTTTT
few | TRBJ2-7 | TRBD2 | TRBV18 | CASSETSHEQYF | TGTGCCAGCTCAGAGACTAGCCACGAGCAGTACTTC
few | TRBJ2-3 | TRBD2 | TRBV5-1 | CASRIAGAGGDTQYF | TGCGCCAGCAGGATAGCGGGGGCCGGGGGAGATACGCAGTATTTT
few | TRBJ2-7 | . | TRBV19 | CASSEDYEQYF | TGTGCCAGTAGTGAGGACTACGAGCAGTACTTC
many | TRBJ1-1 | TRBD1 | TRBV20-1 | CSATGQGGFMNTEAFF | TGCAGTGCTACGGGACAGGGGGGTTTCATGAACACTGAAGCTTTCTTT
. | TRBJ2-7 | TRBD2 | TRBV27 | CASSPGTSVSYEQYF | TGTGCCAGCAGTCCCGGGACTAGCGTCTCCTACGAGCAGTACTTC
many | TRBJ2-7 | . | TRBV18 | CASSPSTERRSYEQYF | TGTGCCAGCTCACCATCGACCGAGAGAAGGTCCTACGAGCAGTACTTC
few | TRBJ2-3 | . | TRBV2 | CATEVGLAGDGDTQYF | TGTGCCACGGAAGTCGGACTGGCAGGGGATGGAGATACGCAGTATTTT
few | TRBJ2-3 | . | TRBV30 | CAWSVDVDTQYF | TGTGCCTGGAGTGTAGATGTAGATACGCAGTATTTT
few | TRBJ2-5 | TRBD1 | TRBV10-3 | CATRDRGEQETQYF | TGTGCCACAAGGGACAGGGGAGAGCAAGAGACCCAGTACTTC
few | TRBJ2-1 | . | TRBV4-2 | CASSQPQGPANNEQFF | TGTGCCAGCAGCCAACCACAGGGCCCAGCTAACAATGAGCAGTTCTTC
few | TRBJ2-1 | . | TRBV7-8 | CASSPALLLDFYNEQFF | TGTGCCAGCAGCCCCGCTCTCTTACTAGATTTTTACAATGAGCAGTTCTTC
. | TRBJ1-1 | . | TRBV7-2 | CASSLALSRSVEAFF | TGTGCCAGCAGCTTAGCCCTTAGCCGTAGCGTAGAAGCTTTCTTT
many | TRBJ2-5 | TRBD1 | TRBV3-1 | CASSLLGTAQETQYF | TGTGCCAGCAGCCTTCTCGGGACAGCCCAAGAGACCCAGTACTTC
. | TRBJ2-1 | TRBD2 | TRBV7-2 | CASKDLAGSSYEQFF | TGTGCCTCCAAGGATCTAGCGGGGAGCTCTTATGAGCAGTTCTTC
few | TRBJ2-2 | TRBD2 | TRBV28 | CASSQLAGGTGELFF | TGTGCCAGCAGCCAACTAGCGGGGGGGACCGGGGAGCTGTTTTTT